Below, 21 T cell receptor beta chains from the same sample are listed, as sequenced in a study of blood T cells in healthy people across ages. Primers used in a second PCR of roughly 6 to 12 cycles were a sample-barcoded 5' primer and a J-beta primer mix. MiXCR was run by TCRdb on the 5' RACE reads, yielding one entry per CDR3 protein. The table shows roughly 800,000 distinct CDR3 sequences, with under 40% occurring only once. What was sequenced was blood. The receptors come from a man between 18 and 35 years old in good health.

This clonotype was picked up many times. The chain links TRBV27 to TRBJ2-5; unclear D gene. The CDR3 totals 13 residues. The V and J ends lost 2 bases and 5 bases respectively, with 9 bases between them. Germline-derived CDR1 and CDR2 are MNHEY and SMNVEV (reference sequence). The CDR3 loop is CASSLGFGETQYF. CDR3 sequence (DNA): TGTGCCAGCAGTTTAGGGTTCGGTGAGACCCAGTACTTC.

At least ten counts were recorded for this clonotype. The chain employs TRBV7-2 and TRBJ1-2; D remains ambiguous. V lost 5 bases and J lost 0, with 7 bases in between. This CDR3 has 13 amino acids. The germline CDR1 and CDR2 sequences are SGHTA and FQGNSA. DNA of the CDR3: TGTGCCAGCAGCGCAGACCCTAACTATGGCTACACCTTC. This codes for CASSADPNYGYTF.

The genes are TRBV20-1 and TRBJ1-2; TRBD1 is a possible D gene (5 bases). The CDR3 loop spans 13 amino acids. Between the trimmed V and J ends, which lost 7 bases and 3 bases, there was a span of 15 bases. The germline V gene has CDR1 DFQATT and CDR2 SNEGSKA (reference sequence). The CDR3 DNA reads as TGCAGTGGGCGGGCCCGAGGGGACTATGGCTACACCTTC. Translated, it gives CSGRARGDYGYTF.

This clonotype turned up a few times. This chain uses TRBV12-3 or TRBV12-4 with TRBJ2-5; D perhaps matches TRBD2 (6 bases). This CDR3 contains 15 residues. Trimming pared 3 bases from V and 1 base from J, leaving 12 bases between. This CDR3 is CASSFPGEAQETQYF. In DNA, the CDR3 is TGTGCCAGCAGTTTTCCCGGGGAGGCCCAAGAGACCCAGTACTTC.

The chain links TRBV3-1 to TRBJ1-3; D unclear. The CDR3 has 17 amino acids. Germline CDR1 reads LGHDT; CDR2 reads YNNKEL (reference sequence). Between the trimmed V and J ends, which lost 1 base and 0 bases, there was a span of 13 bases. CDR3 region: CASSQVSQSHSGNTIYF. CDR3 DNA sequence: TGTGCCAGCAGCCAAGTGTCCCAAAGCCACTCTGGAAACACCATATATTTT.

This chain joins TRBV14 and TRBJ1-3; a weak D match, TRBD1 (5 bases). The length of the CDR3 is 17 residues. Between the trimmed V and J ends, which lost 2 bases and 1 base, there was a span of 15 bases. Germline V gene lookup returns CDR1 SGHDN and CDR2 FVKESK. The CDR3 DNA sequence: TGTGCCAGCAGCCAACATCGGGGGGGTCTTTCTGGAAACACCATATATTTT. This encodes CASSQHRGGLSGNTIYF.

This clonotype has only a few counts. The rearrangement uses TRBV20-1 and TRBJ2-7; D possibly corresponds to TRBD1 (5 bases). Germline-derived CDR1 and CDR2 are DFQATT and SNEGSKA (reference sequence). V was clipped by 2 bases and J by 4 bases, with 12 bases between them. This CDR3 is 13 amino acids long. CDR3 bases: TGCAGTGCTAGACCCTTCGACAGTTACGAGCAGTACTTC. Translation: CSARPFDSYEQYF.

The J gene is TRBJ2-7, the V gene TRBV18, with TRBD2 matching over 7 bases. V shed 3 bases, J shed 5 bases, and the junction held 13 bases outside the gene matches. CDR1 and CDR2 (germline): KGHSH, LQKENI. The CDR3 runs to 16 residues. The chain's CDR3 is CASSPGGFLGHDEQYF. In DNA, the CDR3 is TGTGCCAGCTCACCGGGAGGGTTTCTGGGTCACGACGAGCAGTACTTC.

In nucleotides, the CDR3 is TGTGCCAGCAGTTGGGGCCCCACGCATGAGCAGTTCTTC. Translated: CASSWGPTHEQFF. The chain couples TRBV12-3 or TRBV12-4 to TRBJ2-1; weak D call: TRBD1 (5 bases). The length of the CDR3 is 13 residues. Trimming pared 4 bases from V and 8 bases from J, leaving 12 bases between.

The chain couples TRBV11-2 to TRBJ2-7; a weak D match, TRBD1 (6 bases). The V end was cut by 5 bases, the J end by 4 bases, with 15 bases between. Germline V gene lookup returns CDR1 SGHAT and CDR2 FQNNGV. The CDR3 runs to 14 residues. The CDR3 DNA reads TGTGCCAGCAGCCGCCGGGACACCTTATACGAGCAGTACTTC. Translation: CASSRRDTLYEQYF.

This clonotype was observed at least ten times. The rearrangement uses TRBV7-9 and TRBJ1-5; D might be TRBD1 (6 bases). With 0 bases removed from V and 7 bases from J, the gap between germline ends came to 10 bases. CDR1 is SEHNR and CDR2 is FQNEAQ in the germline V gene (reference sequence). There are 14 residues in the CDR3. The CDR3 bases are TGTGCCAGCAGCTTAGCAGGGGGTGGACAGCCCCAGCATTTT. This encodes CASSLAGGGQPQHF. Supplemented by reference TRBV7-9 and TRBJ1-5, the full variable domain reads DTGVSQNPRHKITKRGQNVTFRCDPISEHNRLYWYRQTLGQGPEFLTYFQNEAQLEKSRLLSDRFSAERPKGSFSTLEIQRTEQGDSAMYLCASSLAGGGQPQHFGDGTRLSIL.

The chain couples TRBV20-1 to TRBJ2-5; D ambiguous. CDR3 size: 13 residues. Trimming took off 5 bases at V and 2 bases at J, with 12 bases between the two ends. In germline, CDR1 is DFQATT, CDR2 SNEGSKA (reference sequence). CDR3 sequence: CSAAAPAQETQYF. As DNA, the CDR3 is TGCAGTGCTGCCGCCCCGGCACAAGAGACCCAGTACTTC.

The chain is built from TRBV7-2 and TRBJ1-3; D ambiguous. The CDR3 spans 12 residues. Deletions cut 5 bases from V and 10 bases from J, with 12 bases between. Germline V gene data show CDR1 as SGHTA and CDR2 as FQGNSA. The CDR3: CASSRFIGTIYF. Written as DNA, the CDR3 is TGTGCCAGCAGCCGGTTTATAGGGACCATATATTTT.

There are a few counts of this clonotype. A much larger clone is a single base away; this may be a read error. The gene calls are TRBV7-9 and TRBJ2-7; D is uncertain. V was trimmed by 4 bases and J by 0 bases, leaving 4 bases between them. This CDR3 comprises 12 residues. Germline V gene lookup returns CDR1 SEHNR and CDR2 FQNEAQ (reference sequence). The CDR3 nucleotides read TGTGCCAGCAGCTCCACCTCCTACGAGCAGTACTTC. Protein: CASSSTSYEQYF.

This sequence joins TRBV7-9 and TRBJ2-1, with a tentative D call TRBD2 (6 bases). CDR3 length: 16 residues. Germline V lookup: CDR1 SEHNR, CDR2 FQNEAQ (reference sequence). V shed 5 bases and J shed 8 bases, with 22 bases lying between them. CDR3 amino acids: CASSPPGWAGIHEQFF. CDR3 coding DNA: TGTGCCAGCAGCCCACCGGGTTGGGCGGGGATCCATGAGCAGTTCTTC.

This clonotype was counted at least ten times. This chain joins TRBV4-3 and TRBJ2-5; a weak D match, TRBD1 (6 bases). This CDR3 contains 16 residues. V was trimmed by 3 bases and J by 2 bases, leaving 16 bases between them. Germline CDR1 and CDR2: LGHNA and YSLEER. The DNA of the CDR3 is TGCGCCAGCAGCCAGTACAGGGCAGCTGGGCAAGAGACCCAGTACTTC. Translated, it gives CASSQYRAAGQETQYF.

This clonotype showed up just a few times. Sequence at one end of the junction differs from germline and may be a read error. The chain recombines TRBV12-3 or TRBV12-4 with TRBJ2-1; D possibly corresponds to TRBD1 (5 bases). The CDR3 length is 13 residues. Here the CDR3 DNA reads TGTACCAGCAGTGCCCTTACAGGAGCTGAGCAGTTCTTC. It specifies CTSSALTGAEQFF.

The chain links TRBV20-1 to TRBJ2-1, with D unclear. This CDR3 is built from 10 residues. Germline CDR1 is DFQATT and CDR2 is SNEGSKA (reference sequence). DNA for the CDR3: TGCAGCTGGACCTCCAATGAGCAGTTCTTC. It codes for CSWTSNEQFF.

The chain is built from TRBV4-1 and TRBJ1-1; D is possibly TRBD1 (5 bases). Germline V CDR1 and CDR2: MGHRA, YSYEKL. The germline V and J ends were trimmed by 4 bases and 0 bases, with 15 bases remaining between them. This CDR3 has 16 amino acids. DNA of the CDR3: TGCGCCAGCAGCCCAACCCAGGGACTCATGAACACTGAAGCTTTCTTT. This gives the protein CASSPTQGLMNTEAFF.

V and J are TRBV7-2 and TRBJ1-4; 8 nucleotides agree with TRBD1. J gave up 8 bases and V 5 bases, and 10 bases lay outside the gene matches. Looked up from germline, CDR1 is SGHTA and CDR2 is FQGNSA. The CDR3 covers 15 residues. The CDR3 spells CASSLRTGQREKLFF. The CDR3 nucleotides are TGTGCCAGCAGCCTTCGGACAGGGCAGAGGGAAAAACTGTTTTTT.

The CDR3 reads CASSYATGTGDTNTGELFF. The CDR3 DNA is TGTGCCAGCAGCTACGCTACCGGGACAGGGGACACGAACACCGGGGAGCTGTTTTTT. This chain links TRBV6-2 or TRBV6-3 with TRBJ2-2, with 10 bases aligning to TRBD1. This CDR3 is 19 amino acids long. V lost 6 bases and J lost 0; bases outside the gene matches: 13. The germline gives CDR1 MNHEY, CDR2 SVGEGT.